Shown below are 5 T cell receptor beta chains from a single sample sequenced in a study of T cell repertoires in cytomegalovirus infection. TCRdb processed the reads anew with MiXCR; each CDR3 protein has one entry. The sample has about 140,000 distinct CDR3 sequences, about 6% seen once; the top ten hold roughly 18%. The sample taken for sequencing was PBMCs. These receptors originate from a human donor in good health (CMV status not recorded). Some clones in this sample may be carry-over from other donors' samples.

This clonotype was detected ten times or more. The CDR3 region is CASSDSRAAGGSDTQYF. The CDR3 DNA sequence: TGTGCCAGCAGTGACTCCCGGGCTGCGGGGGGGTCAGATACGCAGTATTTT. V is TRBV2 and J is TRBJ2-3; TRBD2 matches at 9 bases. The V gene end was trimmed by 3 bases and the J gene end by 4 bases; junction bases not matched to a gene: 11. This CDR3 contains 17 residues. In germline, CDR1 is SNHLY, CDR2 FYNNEI.

This clonotype was detected many times. The chain recombines TRBV7-2 with TRBJ2-3; D perhaps matches TRBD2 (7 bases). The germline V gene encodes CDR1 SGHTA and CDR2 FQGNSA. This CDR3 has 18 amino acids. V was clipped by 4 bases and J by 8 bases, with 28 bases between them. CDR3 region: CASSSSGGQRAHSGTQYF. In DNA form, the CDR3 reads TGTGCCAGCAGCTCCTCCGGGGGGCAGCGGGCCCATTCGGGTACGCAGTATTTT.

This clonotype was seen many times. V and J are TRBV7-2 and TRBJ1-5; D is ambiguous. The CDR3 is 15 residues long. Trimming shortened V by 5 bases and J by 10 bases, and 21 bases separated the two germline ends. Germline lookup yields CDR1 SGHTA and CDR2 FQGNSA. The CDR3 sequence: CASSLGGRANFPQHF. For the CDR3, the DNA is TGTGCCAGCAGCCTCGGTGGGAGGGCCAATTTTCCCCAGCATTTT.

This clonotype was observed a few times. This sequence joins TRBV20-1 and TRBJ1-5; D is perhaps TRBD1 (5 bases). CDR3 length equals 15 residues. Germline V gives CDR1 DFQATT, CDR2 SNEGSKA (reference sequence). With 4 bases removed from V and 0 bases from J, the gap between germline ends came to 13 bases. This CDR3 is CSATRQPYSNQPQHF. CDR3 coding DNA: TGCAGTGCTACCCGACAGCCCTATAGCAATCAGCCCCAGCATTTT.

This clonotype was found many times. The rearrangement joins TRBV7-2 to TRBJ2-3; 7 bases match TRBD2. The CDR3 loop spans 16 amino acids. J lost 4 bases, V lost 1 base, and 8 bases had no gene match. Germline V gives CDR1 SGHTA, CDR2 FQGNSA. The CDR3 here is CASSLVGGGVADTQYF. The CDR3 DNA reads as TGTGCCAGCAGCTTAGTCGGGGGAGGGGTAGCAGATACGCAGTATTTT.